This T cell receptor beta chain was retrieved from a study of somatic mutations in cytotoxic T cells in rheumatoid arthritis. The method was immunoSEQ multiplex PCR; TCRdb's version includes in-frame clones alone and lacks a portion of them. This sample has approximately 30,000 clones, with more than 75% found just once. V shed 4 bases, J shed 3 bases, and the junction held 2 bases outside the gene matches. Germline V gives CDR1 SQVTM, CDR2 ANQGSEA. The CDR3 runs 13 residues. This clone was recorded a few times. The chain has TRBV29-1 and TRBJ2-7; 11 nucleotides line up with TRBD2. This clonotype was sampled from an adult with rheumatoid arthritis. The sample consisted of CD8+ T cells sorted from blood. The CDR3 coding sequence is TGCAGCGTTGTGGGACTAGCGGACTACGAGCAGTACTTC. This translates into CSVVGLADYEQYF.